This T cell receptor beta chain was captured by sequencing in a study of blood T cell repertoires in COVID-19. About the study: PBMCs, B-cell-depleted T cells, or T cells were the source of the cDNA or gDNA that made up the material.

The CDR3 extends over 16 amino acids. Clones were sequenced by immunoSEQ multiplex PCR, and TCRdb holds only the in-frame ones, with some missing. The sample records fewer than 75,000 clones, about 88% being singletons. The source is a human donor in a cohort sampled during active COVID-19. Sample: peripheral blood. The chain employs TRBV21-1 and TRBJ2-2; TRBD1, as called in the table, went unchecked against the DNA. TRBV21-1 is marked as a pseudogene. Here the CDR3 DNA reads TGTGCCAGCAGCAGGGGACAGGGGGCCGACACCGGGGAGCTGTTTTTT. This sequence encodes CASSRGQGADTGELFF.